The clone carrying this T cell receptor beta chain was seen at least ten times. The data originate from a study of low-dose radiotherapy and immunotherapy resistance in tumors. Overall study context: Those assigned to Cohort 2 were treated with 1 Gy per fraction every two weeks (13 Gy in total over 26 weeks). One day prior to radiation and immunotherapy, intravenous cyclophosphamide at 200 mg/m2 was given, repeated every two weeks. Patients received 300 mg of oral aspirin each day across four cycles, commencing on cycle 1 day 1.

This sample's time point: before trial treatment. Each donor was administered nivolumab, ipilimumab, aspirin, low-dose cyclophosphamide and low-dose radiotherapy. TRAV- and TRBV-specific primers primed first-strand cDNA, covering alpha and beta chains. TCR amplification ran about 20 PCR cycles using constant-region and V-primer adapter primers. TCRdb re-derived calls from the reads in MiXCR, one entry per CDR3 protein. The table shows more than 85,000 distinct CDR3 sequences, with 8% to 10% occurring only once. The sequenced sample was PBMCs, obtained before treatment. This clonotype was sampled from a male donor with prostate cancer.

The CDR3 DNA follows: TGTGCCAGCGCCCTCCGGGGCGCCTACAATGAGCAGTTCTTC. Translation: CASALRGAYNEQFF. The gene calls are TRBV13 and TRBJ2-1; the D gene could be TRBD1 or TRBD2 (5 bases each). The CDR3 covers 14 residues. In germline, CDR1 is PRHDT, CDR2 FYEKMQ (reference sequence). V was cut by 8 bases and J by 2 bases, with 13 bases left in between.